This T cell receptor (beta chain) was recovered during a study of T-cell memory formation after mild COVID-19. Background on the study: Largely donor-specific TCR clusters were found.

This CDR3 is 15 amino acids long. Trimming took 2 bases from V and 5 from J, leaving 14 bases between them. Germline CDR1 is SGHRS and CDR2 is YFSETQ. MiXCR was run by TCRdb on the 5' RACE reads, yielding one entry per CDR3 protein. The sample gives around 450,000 distinct CDR3 sequences, around 19% of which show up once; around 8% is in the top ten. Broader study findings: Those CD4+ clones that contracted were mainly in CM and EM (CD8+ ones in EMRA).

Points on this clonotype: Antigen: not known.

The rearrangement uses TRBV5-1 and TRBJ2-1; D is possibly TRBD1 (6 bases). The material sequenced was PBMCs or a T cell subset sorted from them (not recorded which). The clonotype originates from an adult woman who had mild COVID-19 (a few samples of this study predate the infection). Cell type and time point are not known. CDR3 sequence: CASSFVGQLDNEQFF. The CDR3 DNA is TGCGCCAGCAGCTTTGTGGGACAACTGGACAATGAGCAGTTCTTC.